These T cell receptor beta chains were read from a single sample in a study of identical twins. TCRdb redid the calling of the 5' RACE reads with MiXCR, one entry per CDR3 protein. Of 400,000 to 600,000 distinct CDR3 sequences listed, under 25% are singletons. These same data were also listed under a study on yellow fever vaccine responses in identical twins.

The sample consisted of CD4+ T cells sorted from blood. The receptors stem from a young woman in good health. CDR3s include the opening cysteine and the closing phenylalanine or tryptophan. A D gene is named only where the DNA matches it firmly. Size tells how often a clone was seen (once, few, many) or the class of an expanded clone, and some rows leave it out.

v_call,d_call,j_call,clone_size,cdr3_aa,cdr3_nt
TRBV7-2,TRBD2,TRBJ2-1,-,CASSPFLAGGSYNEQFF,TGTGCCAGCAGCCCGTTCCTAGCGGGGGGATCCTACAATGAGCAGTTCTTC
TRBV19,-,TRBJ1-5,few,CASSIGREQPQHF,TGTGCCAGTAGTATTGGACGTGAACAGCCCCAGCATTTT
TRBV20-1,TRBD1,TRBJ2-6,many,CSARQGGWANVLTF,TGCAGTGCCAGACAGGGTGGTTGGGCCAACGTCCTGACTTTC
TRBV2,TRBD2,TRBJ2-1,few,CASRAWTSGRGNEQFF,TGTGCCAGCAGGGCCTGGACTAGCGGGAGGGGCAATGAGCAGTTCTTC
TRBV28,TRBD1,TRBJ1-4,once,CASTRQGLTNEKLFF,TGTGCCAGCACTAGACAGGGGCTAACTAATGAAAAACTGTTTTTT
TRBV5-1,TRBD2,TRBJ2-1,once,CASSPGLAGGSYEQFF,TGCGCCAGCAGCCCGGGACTAGCGGGGGGATCTTATGAGCAGTTCTTC
TRBV18,-,TRBJ1-2,-,CASSPPQGNTYGYTF,TGTGCCAGCTCACCCCCACAGGGAAATACCTATGGCTACACCTTC
TRBV10-3,-,TRBJ1-1,few,CAIRPTGNTEAFF,TGTGCCATCAGACCGACGGGAAACACTGAAGCTTTCTTT
TRBV18,TRBD2,TRBJ2-1,-,CASSPPTLAGNEQFF,TGTGCCAGCTCACCACCGACACTAGCGGGAAATGAGCAGTTCTTC
TRBV7-3,TRBD2,TRBJ2-3,few,CASSRTSGRAGPDTQYF,TGTGCCAGCAGCCGGACTAGCGGGAGGGCCGGGCCAGATACGCAGTATTTT
TRBV11-2,-,TRBJ2-3,-,CASSLVAAYTDTQYF,TGTGCCAGCAGCTTAGTCGCGGCCTACACAGATACGCAGTATTTT
TRBV20-1,TRBD2,TRBJ2-4,many,CSARRTSGRTKNIQYF,TGCAGTGCTAGAAGGACTAGCGGGAGAACCAAAAACATTCAGTACTTC
TRBV5-1,-,TRBJ1-1,many,CASSSRGRDTEAFF,TGCGCCAGCAGCTCCCGGGGGCGGGACACTGAAGCTTTCTTT
TRBV28,TRBD2,TRBJ2-2,few,CASSFFGGGGTGELFF,TGTGCCAGCAGTTTCTTTGGCGGGGGTGGCACCGGGGAGCTGTTTTTT
TRBV12-3/TRBV12-4,TRBD1,TRBJ2-7,-,CASSLRQGLYEQYF,TGTGCCAGCAGTCTGCGACAGGGGCTCTACGAGCAGTACTTC
TRBV5-1,TRBD1,TRBJ1-6,-,CASSSGQAYNSPLHF,TGCGCCAGCAGCTCCGGACAGGCCTATAATTCACCCCTCCACTTT
TRBV18,-,TRBJ1-1,-,CASSWAGVATEAFF,TGTGCCAGCTCCTGGGCCGGGGTGGCCACTGAAGCTTTCTTT
TRBV7-6,-,TRBJ2-5,-,CASSFPGSGETQYF,TGTGCCAGCAGCTTCCCCGGTTCAGGAGAGACCCAGTACTTC
TRBV12-3/TRBV12-4,-,TRBJ2-6,few,CASSLGLVGANVLTF,TGTGCCAGCAGTTTAGGACTTGTGGGGGCCAACGTCCTGACTTTC
TRBV7-9,-,TRBJ2-2,few,CASSLATENTGELFF,TGTGCCAGCAGCCTAGCGACAGAGAACACCGGGGAGCTGTTTTTT
TRBV5-1,-,TRBJ2-7,few,CASSLGHLAYEQYF,TGCGCCAGCAGCTTGGGACACCTGGCCTACGAGCAGTACTTC
TRBV6-5,TRBD2,TRBJ2-1,few,CASSYSPLAGGNEQFF,TGTGCCAGCAGTTACTCCCCCCTAGCGGGGGGGAATGAGCAGTTCTTC
TRBV7-9,-,TRBJ1-1,many,CASTLVGEAFF,TGTGCCAGCACCCTCGTCGGTGAAGCTTTCTTT
TRBV27,-,TRBJ2-7,-,CASSKTDSYEQYF,TGTGCCAGCAGCAAGACAGATTCCTACGAGCAGTACTTC
TRBV3-1,-,TRBJ1-4,many,CASSLQATNEKLFF,TGTGCCAGCAGCCTTCAGGCAACTAATGAAAAACTGTTTTTT
TRBV4-1,-,TRBJ2-3,-,CASSQDSPTSRPGTDTQYF,TGCGCCAGCAGCCAAGATTCCCCTACTAGCCGTCCCGGCACAGATACGCAGTATTTT
TRBV12-3/TRBV12-4,-,TRBJ2-1,few,CASSSPPGGASNEQFF,TGTGCCAGCAGCTCCCCTCCCGGGGGCGCGTCCAATGAGCAGTTCTTC
TRBV5-1,-,TRBJ2-5,-,CASSQGRTQETQYF,TGCGCCAGCAGCCAAGGACGGACCCAAGAGACCCAGTACTTC
TRBV20-1,TRBD2,TRBJ2-5,few,CSAVSVLAGGPMRETQYF,TGCAGTGCTGTCTCAGTTCTAGCGGGAGGGCCGATGCGGGAGACCCAGTACTTC
TRBV3-1,TRBD1,TRBJ1-6,-,CASSQPGTGIPSPLHF,TGTGCCAGCAGCCAACCCGGGACAGGGATTCCTTCACCCCTCCACTTT
TRBV12-3/TRBV12-4,TRBD1,TRBJ2-1,-,CASSFRGLTYNEQFF,TGTGCCAGCAGTTTCAGGGGGCTCACCTACAATGAGCAGTTCTTC
TRBV20-1,-,TRBJ1-2,-,CSARQGYGYTF,TGCAGTGCCCGGCAGGGCTATGGCTACACCTTC
TRBV6-4,-,TRBJ1-1,-,CASSGTLWGEAFF,TGTGCCAGCAGCGGGACACTTTGGGGTGAAGCTTTCTTT
TRBV6-5,-,TRBJ1-1,-,CASSYSLRNTEAFF,TGTGCCAGCAGTTACTCGTTAAGGAACACTGAAGCTTTCTTT
TRBV5-1,-,TRBJ2-1,-,CASSPRDPEQFF,TGCGCCAGCAGCCCGAGGGACCCCGAGCAGTTCTTC
TRBV20-1,-,TRBJ2-1,-,CSARDRGLPYNEQFF,TGCAGTGCTAGAGACCGAGGACTGCCCTACAATGAGCAGTTCTTC
TRBV6-1,-,TRBJ2-2,few,CASSDTSNTGELFF,TGTGCCAGCAGCGACACCTCGAACACCGGGGAGCTGTTTTTT
TRBV20-1,-,TRBJ1-2,-,CSAVDTAYGYTF,TGCAGTGCTGTTGACACCGCCTATGGCTACACCTTC
TRBV12-3/TRBV12-4,-,TRBJ1-5,few,CASSFAQPQHF,TGTGCCAGCAGTTTCGCTCAGCCCCAGCATTTT
TRBV15,-,TRBJ2-7,few,CATSLSEEQYF,TGTGCCACCAGCCTCTCGGAAGAGCAGTACTTC
TRBV28,TRBD2,TRBJ2-2,-,CASTSGTLNTGELFF,TGTGCCAGCACCAGCGGGACGCTGAACACCGGGGAGCTGTTTTTT
TRBV6-5,-,TRBJ1-5,-,CASSYWGARNQPQHF,TGTGCCAGCAGTTATTGGGGCGCCCGCAATCAGCCCCAGCATTTT
TRBV3-1,TRBD2,TRBJ2-3,few,CASSQTAGGVTDTQYF,TGTGCCAGCAGCCAAACAGCGGGAGGCGTCACAGATACGCAGTATTTT
TRBV12-3/TRBV12-4,-,TRBJ1-5,-,CASSLQGPVAQHF,TGTGCCAGCAGTTTACAAGGTCCGGTTGCCCAGCATTTT
TRBV7-9,-,TRBJ2-2,-,CASSPWTDLGELFF,TGTGCCAGCAGCCCATGGACAGACCTGGGGGAGCTGTTTTTT
TRBV28,TRBD2,TRBJ2-1,-,CASSLDGTGAGDEQFF,TGTGCCAGCAGTTTAGACGGGACTGGAGCGGGGGATGAGCAGTTCTTC
TRBV28,-,TRBJ2-7,-,CASSLNGRAEQYF,TGTGCCAGCAGTTTGAACGGCCGCGCTGAGCAGTACTTC
TRBV24-1,TRBD2,TRBJ2-1,few,CATSDVRTSADEQFF,TGTGCCACCAGTGATGTCCGGACTAGCGCGGATGAGCAGTTCTTC
TRBV24-1,-,TRBJ2-2,-,CATSDPRRGDTGELFF,TGTGCCACCAGTGACCCCCGCAGGGGAGACACCGGGGAGCTGTTTTTT
TRBV10-3,-,TRBJ2-1,-,CAISESVTGEQFF,TGTGCCATCAGTGAGTCGGTTACGGGTGAGCAGTTCTTC
TRBV29-1,TRBD1,TRBJ2-5,-,CSVDQIPDRGKETQYF,TGCAGCGTTGATCAGATTCCGGACAGGGGAAAAGAGACCCAGTACTTC
TRBV7-9,-,TRBJ1-2,few,CASSPQQGLYGYTF,TGTGCCAGCAGCCCACAACAGGGACTCTATGGCTACACCTTC
TRBV24-1,-,TRBJ2-2,few,CATRSRGPGNTGELFF,TGTGCCACCCGCTCCAGGGGCCCGGGGAACACCGGGGAGCTGTTTTTT
TRBV4-1,TRBD2,TRBJ2-7,-,CASSQDGTGLAGFEQYF,TGCGCCAGCAGCCAAGATGGAACGGGACTAGCGGGATTCGAGCAGTACTTC